The clone carrying this T cell receptor beta chain was counted between two and nine times. What it binds is not known. This sample was included in a study of regulatory T cells in long-lasting Graves disease. Time point given: newly diagnosed GD, antithyroid drugs for less than 3 months. Researchers made the TCR library from RNA that was extracted from PBMCs. Doctors identified Graves' disease using the American Thyroid Association guidelines. The peripheral blood volume drawn was 8 to 9.5 milliliters, and it was collected into EDTA tubes. HTBI primers from iRepertoire and Arm-PCR of CDR3 regions yielded the TCR beta libraries. MiXCR was run by TCRdb on the multiplex PCR reads, yielding one entry per CDR3 protein. The table has some 230,000 distinct CDR3 sequences, about a sixth seen once. Study-level results: Among the persistent patients, 2,741 public clonotypes were shared, more than the approximately 1,000 shared among new patients.

The source was peripheral blood mononuclear cells (PBMCs), collected at new diagnosis, from a patient treated with antithyroid drugs. The TCR comes from a female donor with Graves disease.

The CDR3 sequence is CASSQVSTGGYGYTF. The DNA of the CDR3 is TGCGCCAGCAGCCAAGTTAGTACAGGGGGCTATGGCTACACCTTC. The rearrangement uses TRBV4-3 and TRBJ1-2, with TRBD1 matching over 8 bases. Germline loops: CDR1 LGHNA, CDR2 YSLEER. Unmatched junction bases numbered 5, after V lost 1 base and J lost 4 bases. The CDR3 is 15 amino acids.